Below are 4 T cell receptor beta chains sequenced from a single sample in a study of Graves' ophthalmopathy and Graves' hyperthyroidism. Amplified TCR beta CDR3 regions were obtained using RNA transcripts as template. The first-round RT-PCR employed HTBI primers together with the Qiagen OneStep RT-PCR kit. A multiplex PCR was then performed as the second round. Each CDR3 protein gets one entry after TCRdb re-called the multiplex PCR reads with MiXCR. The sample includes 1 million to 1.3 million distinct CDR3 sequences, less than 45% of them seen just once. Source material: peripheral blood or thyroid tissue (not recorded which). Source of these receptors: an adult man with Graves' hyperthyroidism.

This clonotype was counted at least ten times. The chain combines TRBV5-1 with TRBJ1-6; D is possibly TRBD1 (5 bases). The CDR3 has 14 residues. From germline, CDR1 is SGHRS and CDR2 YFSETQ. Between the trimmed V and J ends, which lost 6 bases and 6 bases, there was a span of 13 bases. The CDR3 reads CASTRGEVNSPLHF. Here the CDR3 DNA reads TGCGCCAGCACCCGGGGGGAGGTTAATTCACCCCTCCACTTT.

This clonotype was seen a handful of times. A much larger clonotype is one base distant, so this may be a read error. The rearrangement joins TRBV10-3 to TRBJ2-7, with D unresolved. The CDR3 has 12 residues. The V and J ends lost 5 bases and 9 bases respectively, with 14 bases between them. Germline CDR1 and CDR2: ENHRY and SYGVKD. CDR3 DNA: TGTGCCATCAGTTACTCGGAGTACCGGCAGTACTTC. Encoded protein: CAISYSEYRQYF.

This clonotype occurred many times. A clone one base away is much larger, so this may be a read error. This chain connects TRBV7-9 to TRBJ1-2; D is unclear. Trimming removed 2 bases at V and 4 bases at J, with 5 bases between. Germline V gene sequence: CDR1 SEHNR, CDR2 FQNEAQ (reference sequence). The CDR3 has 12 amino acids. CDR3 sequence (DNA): TGTGCCAGCAGCTTACAGGTCTATGGCTACACCTTC. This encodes CASSLQVYGYTF.

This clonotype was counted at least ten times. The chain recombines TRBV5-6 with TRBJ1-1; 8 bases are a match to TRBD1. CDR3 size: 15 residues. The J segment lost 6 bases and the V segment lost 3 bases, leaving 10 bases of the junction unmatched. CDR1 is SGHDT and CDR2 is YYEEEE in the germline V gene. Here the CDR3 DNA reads TGTGCCAGCAGCTCTCGGACAGGGAAGAGTCCTGAAGCTTTCTTT. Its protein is CASSSRTGKSPEAFF.